The 8 T cell receptor beta chains listed next were all sequenced from one sample in a study of Ad26.COV2.S vaccination and SARS-CoV-2 variants. The assay was immunoSEQ multiplex PCR, and TCRdb's table has in-frame clones only and misses some. The repertoire consists of approximately 410,000 clones, with 88% occurring once and the leading ten covering less than 4%. Treatment noted: around 19 received Ad26.COV2.S at low or high dose, single or two shots; roughly five received placebo; per-sample allocation not given. Samples analyzed were those drawn on day 63 after the first vaccine or placebo injection. Sequences were derived from peripheral blood, sampled in a trial of Ad26.COV2.S vaccine versus placebo. The receptors originated from a person aged 18-65 years who received the Ad26.COV2.S COVID-19 vaccine or a placebo.

The chain joins TRBV19 to TRBJ1-2; D gene ambiguous. Looked up from germline, CDR1 is LNHDA and CDR2 is SQIVND (reference sequence). CDR3 length: 16 residues. V lost 9 bases, J lost 4 bases, and 24 bases lay in between. The CDR3 loop is CASPIPPTKPFYGYTF. The CDR3 DNA sequence: TGTGCCAGCCCCATTCCTCCCACTAAGCCGTTCTATGGCTACACCTTC.

The chain uses TRBV28 and TRBJ1-1, with D possibly matching TRBD1 (5 bases). Germline-derived CDR1 and CDR2 are MDHEN and SYDVKM. Trimming removed 3 bases at V and 1 base at J, with 9 bases between. This CDR3 comprises 14 residues. The CDR3 DNA is TGTGCCAGCAGTTTGGCGAGGGGGAACACTGAAGCTTTCTTT. Its protein is CASSLARGNTEAFF. Based on the CDR3 plus reference TRBV28 and TRBJ1-1, the full variable domain is DVKVTQSSRYLVKRTGEKVFLECVQDMDHENMFWYRQDPGLGLRLIYFSYDVKMKEKGDIPEGYSVSREKKERFSLILESASTNQTSMYLCASSLARGNTEAFFGQGTRLTVV.

The chain employs TRBV30 and TRBJ2-5; the D gene is possibly TRBD2 (5 bases). The CDR3 spans 11 residues. V shed 2 bases and J shed 10 bases, with 11 bases lying between them. CDR1 is GTSNPN and CDR2 is SVGIG in the germline V gene (reference sequence). The CDR3 loop reads CAWSFLRDQYF. CDR3 in DNA: TGTGCCTGGAGTTTTTTGAGGGACCAGTACTTC.

The V gene is TRBV2, the J gene TRBJ1-6, with unresolved D. Trimming left V 9 bases short and J 8 bases short, with 32 bases between. Germline V gene data show CDR1 as SNHLY and CDR2 as FYNNEI. This CDR3 comprises 19 residues. CDR3 in amino acids: CARGAGPGTPKGWDSPLHF. CDR3 nucleotides: TGTGCCAGGGGAGCCGGACCCGGCACACCGAAAGGGTGGGATTCACCCCTCCACTTT.

This clone is a singleton in its sample. The rearrangement uses TRBV27 and TRBJ2-2, with 13 bases that match TRBD2. The germline V gene has CDR1 MNHEY and CDR2 SMNVEV (reference sequence). Trimming took 5 bases from V and 6 from J; bases not matched to a gene: 6. There are 16 residues in the CDR3. CDR3 in amino acids: CASSPQLAGGPGELFF. The CDR3 DNA is TGTGCCAGCAGTCCACAACTAGCGGGGGGGCCCGGGGAGCTGTTTTTT.

The chain combines TRBV6-5 with TRBJ2-7; 9 nucleotides match TRBD1. V trimming: 6 bases; J trimming: 3 bases; junction bases outside the gene matches: 9. Germline-derived CDR1 and CDR2 are MNHEY and SVGAGI. CDR3 length equals 15 residues. CDR3 bases: TGTGCCAGCAGCCAGGGACAGGGTGGGATCTACGAGCAGTACTTC. Residues: CASSQGQGGIYEQYF.

The CDR3 is CASRAARGQGTSNQPQHF. CDR3 bases: TGTGCCAGCCGAGCCGCAAGGGGACAGGGGACTAGCAATCAGCCCCAGCATTTT. This chain connects TRBV2 to TRBJ1-5, with 10 bases aligning to TRBD1. Losses at the gene ends were 8 bases for V and 0 bases for J; bases not matched to a gene: 13. Per the germline V gene, CDR1 is SNHLY and CDR2 is FYNNEI. The CDR3 contains 18 residues.

This clone appeared a few times. The chain combines TRBV7-6 with TRBJ1-2; no reliable D call. Germline V gives CDR1 SGHVS, CDR2 FNYEAQ. The V end lost 5 bases, the J end lost 3 bases, and 13 bases lay between the germline ends. The CDR3 is made up of 14 amino acids. The CDR3 reads CASSPPKGDYGYTF. The CDR3 coding sequence is TGTGCCAGCAGCCCACCTAAGGGCGACTATGGCTACACCTTC.